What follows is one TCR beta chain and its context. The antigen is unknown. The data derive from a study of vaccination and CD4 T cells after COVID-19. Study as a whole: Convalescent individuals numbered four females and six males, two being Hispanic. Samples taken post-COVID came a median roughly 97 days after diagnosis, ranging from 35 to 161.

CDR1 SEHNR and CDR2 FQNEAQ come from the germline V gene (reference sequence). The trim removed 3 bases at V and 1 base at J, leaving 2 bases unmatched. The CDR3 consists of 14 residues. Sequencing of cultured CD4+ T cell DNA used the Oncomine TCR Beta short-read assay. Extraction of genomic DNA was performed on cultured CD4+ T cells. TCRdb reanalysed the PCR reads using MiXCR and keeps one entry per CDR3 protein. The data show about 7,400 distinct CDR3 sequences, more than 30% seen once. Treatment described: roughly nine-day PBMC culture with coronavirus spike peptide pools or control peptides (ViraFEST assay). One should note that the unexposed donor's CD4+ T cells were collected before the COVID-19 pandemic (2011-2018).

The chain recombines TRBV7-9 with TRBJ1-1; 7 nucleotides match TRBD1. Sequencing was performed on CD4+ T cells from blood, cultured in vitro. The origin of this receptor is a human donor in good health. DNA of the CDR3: TGTGCCAGCAGCTTCGGACAGGCGAACACTGAAGCTTTCTTT. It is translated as CASSFGQANTEAFF. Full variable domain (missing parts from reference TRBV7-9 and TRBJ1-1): DTGVSQNPRHKITKRGQNVTFRCDPISEHNRLYWYRQTLGQGPEFLTYFQNEAQLEKSRLLSDRFSAERPKGSFSTLEIQRTEQGDSAMYLCASSFGQANTEAFFGQGTRLTVV.